The 26 T cell receptor beta chains below were found in one sample sequenced in a study of T cell responses to AZD1222 COVID-19 vaccine. Assay: immunoSEQ multiplex PCR; the TCRdb copy retains only in-frame clones and omits some. Of some 120,000 clones detected, roughly 89% appear once; the ten largest clones hold approximately 27%. Sequenced here: peripheral blood, sampled on day 0 of AZD1222 vaccination. The receptors originated from an adult in good health.

The chain recombines TRBV19 with TRBJ2-2, with 13 bases aligning to TRBD2. V lost 6 bases to trimming and J lost 8 bases; unmatched junction nucleotides: 6. This CDR3 has 15 amino acids. CDR1 is LNHDA, CDR2 SQIVND, per germline (reference sequence). CDR3 protein: CASRRLAGGAGELFF. CDR3 nucleotide sequence: TGTGCCAGTAGGCGACTAGCGGGGGGAGCGGGGGAGCTGTTTTTT.

The chain employs TRBV3-1 (or the pseudogene TRBV3-2) and TRBJ1-1; D is possibly TRBD1 (5 bases). CDR1 is LGHDT and CDR2 is YNNKEL in the germline V gene (reference sequence). The V gene lost 2 bases and the J gene lost 4 bases, with 17 bases spanning the gap. CDR3 length: 16 residues. CDR3: CASSQLPTGTGTEAFF. The DNA for the CDR3 is TGTGCCAGCAGCCAACTCCCTACGGGGACGGGCACTGAAGCTTTCTTT.

The CDR3: CASSPTDSYEQYF. The CDR3 nucleotides read TGTGCCAGTAGCCCGACAGATAGCTACGAGCAGTACTTC. The gene calls are TRBV19 and TRBJ2-7, with D perhaps matching TRBD1 (5 bases). With 6 bases removed from V and 3 bases from J, the gap between germline ends came to 12 bases. The CDR3 length is 13 residues. Germline loops: CDR1 LNHDA, CDR2 SQIVND (reference sequence). Full variable domain (outside the CDR3, taken from reference TRBV19 and TRBJ2-7): DGGITQSPKYLFRKEGQNVTLSCEQNLNHDAMYWYRQDPGQGLRLIYYSQIVNDFQKGDIAEGYSVSREKKESFPLTVTSAQKNPTAFYLCASSPTDSYEQYFGPGTRLTVT.

The rearrangement joins TRBV29-1 to TRBJ2-5, with 14 bases identical to TRBD2. Germline CDR1 SQVTM, CDR2 ANQGSEA. The CDR3 sequence is 16 residues long. J gave up 7 bases and V 4 bases, and 11 bases lay outside the gene matches. The CDR3 sequence is CSVGAPGLAGVGTQYF. CDR3 DNA: TGCAGCGTTGGCGCACCGGGACTAGCGGGAGTGGGGACCCAGTACTTC.

The chain combines TRBV7-9 with TRBJ1-6, with D possibly TRBD1 on 6 matching bases. Deletions cut 5 bases from V and 13 bases from J, with 15 bases between. The CDR3 covers 13 residues. Per germline, CDR1 SEHNR and CDR2 FQNEAQ (reference sequence). The CDR3 coding sequence is TGTGCCAGCAGCCCCCCTGGGCAGGGGCCCCTCCACTTT. It specifies CASSPPGQGPLHF.

The rearrangement links TRBV6-5 to TRBJ2-1, with D tentatively TRBD1 (6 bases). V was pared by 4 bases and J by 3 bases, with 13 bases between. Germline V lookup: CDR1 MNHEY, CDR2 SVGAGI. The CDR3 has 15 amino acids. CDR3 loop: CASSFDRWGYNEQFF. CDR3 bases: TGTGCCAGCAGTTTTGACAGGTGGGGCTACAATGAGCAGTTCTTC.

The chain couples TRBV7-8 to TRBJ1-1, with 10 nucleotides matching TRBD1. Germline V lookup: CDR1 SGHVS, CDR2 FQNEAQ. The V gene end was trimmed by 4 bases and the J gene end by 3 bases; junction bases not matched to a gene: 2. The CDR3 has 14 residues. CDR3 coding DNA: TGTGCCAGCAGCTGGGGACAGGGGTACACTGAAGCTTTCTTT. It specifies CASSWGQGYTEAFF. Full variable domain (missing parts from reference TRBV7-8 and TRBJ1-1): GAGVSQSPRYKVAKRGQDVALRCDPISGHVSLFWYQQALGQGPEFLTYFQNEAQLDKSGLPSDRFFAERPEGSVSTLKIQRTQQEDSAVYLCASSWGQGYTEAFFGQGTRLTVV.

The CDR3 is CASSLVAGLQGGQYF. CDR3 bases: TGCGCCAGCAGCTTGGTCGCAGGTCTTCAAGGAGGCCAGTACTTC. The chain employs TRBV5-1 and TRBJ2-5; D might be TRBD2 (5 bases). V was shortened by 0 bases and J by 10 bases, with 19 bases between the two germline ends. From germline, CDR1 is SGHRS and CDR2 YFSETQ. The CDR3 covers 15 residues.

CDR3 DNA sequence: TGTGCCAGTAGTATAGAGGCGAGAGGGACCTACGAGCAGTACTTC. The encoded protein is CASSIEARGTYEQYF. The V gene is TRBV19, the J gene TRBJ2-7; tentative D call: TRBD2 (5 bases). Trimming left V 0 bases short and J 2 bases short, with 11 bases between. This CDR3 spans 15 amino acids. The germline gives CDR1 LNHDA, CDR2 SQIVND (reference sequence).

The CDR3 sequence is CASSDWSDPQHF. The CDR3 nucleotides read TGTGCCAGTAGTGACTGGAGTGACCCCCAGCATTTT. This chain links TRBV19 with TRBJ1-5; D gene ambiguous. The CDR3 consists of 12 residues. V lost 5 bases and J 10 bases, leaving 12 bases between the germline ends. From germline, CDR1 is LNHDA and CDR2 SQIVND (reference sequence).

The J gene is TRBJ1-2, the V gene TRBV7-2; D is undetermined. Trimming took off 2 bases at V and 2 bases at J, with 9 bases between the two ends. Germline CDR1 reads SGHTA; CDR2 reads FQGNSA. The CDR3 consists of 14 residues. CDR3 DNA sequence: TGTGCCAGCAGCTTATGGGCGCAGAACTATGGCTACACCTTC. It translates to CASSLWAQNYGYTF.

J is TRBJ1-5 and V is TRBV7-2, with D tentatively TRBD1 (5 bases). The CDR3 runs 14 residues. Per the germline V gene, CDR1 is SGHTA and CDR2 is FQGNSA. Trimming shortened V by 5 bases and J by 3 bases, and 11 bases separated the two germline ends. CDR3 sequence (DNA): TGTGCCAGCAGCGTTCGGGGGAACAATCAGCCCCAGCATTTT. It codes for CASSVRGNNQPQHF.

In its sample, this clone was seen a few times. V gene TRBV4-1 combines with J gene TRBJ1-2; D is unclear. The CDR3 is 15 residues long. Germline loops: CDR1 MGHRA, CDR2 YSYEKL. The germline V and J ends were trimmed by 0 bases and 5 bases, with 13 bases remaining between them. CDR3 region: CASSQDRAAPYGYTF. The CDR3 DNA sequence: TGCGCCAGCAGCCAAGATAGGGCAGCGCCTTATGGCTACACCTTC.

The chain combines TRBV6-2 or TRBV6-3 with TRBJ1-2; unclear D gene. The CDR3 runs 13 residues. The V end was cut by 3 bases, the J end by 2 bases, with 7 bases between. Germline CDR1 reads MNHEY; CDR2 reads SVGEGT. CDR3 sequence (DNA): TGTGCCAGCAGTTATGACGGCAACTATGGCTACACCTTC. Protein sequence: CASSYDGNYGYTF.

The chain's CDR3 is CASSLQGADTQYF. The DNA of the CDR3 is TGTGCCAGCAGCTTACAGGGGGCAGATACGCAGTATTTT. The chain has TRBV7-3 and TRBJ2-3; 7 bases match TRBD1. After removal of 2 bases from V and 4 bases from J, the junction contained 0 bases not matched to a gene. This CDR3 spans 13 amino acids. The germline CDR1 and CDR2 sequences are SGHTA and FQGTGA.

J is TRBJ1-5 and V is TRBV27; D is possibly TRBD1 (5 bases). From germline, CDR1 is MNHEY and CDR2 SMNVEV (reference sequence). CDR3 size: 15 residues. V was shortened by 2 bases and J by 2 bases, with 10 bases between the two germline ends. The DNA of the CDR3 is TGTGCCAGCAGTTTAGACAGTGAGGGCAATCAGCCCCAGCATTTT. Translating gives CASSLDSEGNQPQHF.

The chain couples TRBV11-2 to TRBJ1-5, with unresolved D. This CDR3 region has 15 residues. CDR1 is SGHAT, CDR2 FQNNGV, per germline. Deletions cut 1 base from V and 0 bases from J, with 7 bases between. The CDR3 sequence: CASSLGGSSNQPQHF. The CDR3 nucleotides are TGTGCCAGCAGCTTAGGAGGTTCTAGCAATCAGCCCCAGCATTTT. Variable domain in full (rest from reference TRBV11-2 and TRBJ1-5): EAGVAQSPRYKIIEKRQSVAFWCNPISGHATLYWYQQILGQGPKLLIQFQNNGVVDDSQLPKDRFSAERLKGVDSTLKIQPAKLEDSAVYLCASSLGGSSNQPQHFGDGTRLSIL.

The rearrangement joins TRBV3-1 (or the pseudogene TRBV3-2) to TRBJ1-1, with TRBD1 matching 8 bases. J lost 4 bases, V lost 5 bases, and 9 bases had no gene match. CDR3 length: 15 amino acids. From germline, CDR1 is LGHDT and CDR2 YNNKEL (reference sequence). CDR3 DNA: TGTGCCAGCAGCTCACTGACAGGGGCGATCACTGAAGCTTTCTTT. The encoded protein is CASSSLTGAITEAFF.

The chain recombines TRBV5-3 with TRBJ2-1, with 13 bases lining up with TRBD2. TRBV5-3 is placed among ORFs of uncertain function. The length of the CDR3 is 16 residues. Trimming at V came to 0 bases and at J to 7 bases, leaving 4 bases not matched to a gene. The CDR3 is CARSLDWTSGGNEQFF. The DNA of the CDR3 is TGTGCCAGAAGCTTGGATTGGACTAGCGGGGGTAATGAGCAGTTCTTC.

This chain uses TRBV3-1 (or the pseudogene TRBV3-2) with TRBJ2-1; 9 positions match TRBD2. J was trimmed by 0 bases and V by 3 bases; bases with no gene match: 9. The CDR3 length is 18 residues. Germline-derived CDR1 and CDR2 are LGHDT and YNNKEL (reference sequence). The CDR3 sequence is CASSHLAGTSSSYNEQFF. The CDR3 coding sequence is TGTGCCAGCAGCCACCTAGCGGGAACCTCCAGCTCCTACAATGAGCAGTTCTTC.

The chain couples TRBV6-5 to TRBJ2-1, with D tentatively TRBD2 (5 bases). The length of the CDR3 is 14 residues. Trimming took 2 bases from V and 1 from J, leaving 6 bases between them. Germline V gene lookup returns CDR1 MNHEY and CDR2 SVGAGI. CDR3 DNA sequence: TGTGCCAGCAGTTACGGACTGTCCTACAATGAGCAGTTCTTC. Its protein is CASSYGLSYNEQFF.

V is TRBV6-5 and J is TRBJ1-5; TRBD1 might be the D (5 bases). Germline V CDR1 and CDR2: MNHEY, SVGAGI. V lost 6 bases, J lost 7 bases, and 19 bases lay in between. The CDR3 runs to 15 residues. The CDR3 sequence: CASRLDSFQLQPQHF. CDR3 in DNA: TGTGCCAGCAGACTAGACAGCTTTCAACTGCAGCCCCAGCATTTT.

The rearrangement joins TRBV9 to TRBJ2-2; weak D call: TRBD2 (6 bases). The CDR3 covers 14 residues. Germline V gene lookup returns CDR1 SGDLS and CDR2 YYNGEE. Deletions cut 2 bases from V and 5 bases from J, with 10 bases between. The CDR3 protein is CASSVHRGTGELFF. In nucleotides, the CDR3 is TGTGCCAGCAGCGTCCACCGGGGGACCGGGGAGCTGTTTTTT.

This chain links TRBV12-3 or TRBV12-4 with TRBJ2-2; no firm D call. The CDR3 runs 12 residues. V dropped 6 bases and J dropped 3 bases, with 5 bases sitting between them. This chain's CDR3 is CASSQHTGELFF. The CDR3 coding sequence is TGTGCCAGCAGCCAACACACCGGGGAGCTGTTTTTT.

The chain joins TRBV18 to TRBJ2-3, with a weak D call TRBD1 (6 bases). The CDR3 contains 14 residues. Germline V gene sequence: CDR1 KGHSH, CDR2 LQKENI. V lost 3 bases and J lost 0, with 7 bases in between. CDR3: CASSPQGSTDTQYF. For the CDR3, the DNA is TGTGCCAGCTCACCTCAGGGGAGCACAGATACGCAGTATTTT.

The chain uses TRBV19 and TRBJ1-4, with D unclear. The CDR3 runs to 15 residues. CDR1 is LNHDA and CDR2 is SQIVND in the germline V gene (reference sequence). The V gene lost 4 bases and the J gene lost 0 bases, with 9 bases spanning the gap. The CDR3 DNA sequence: TGTGCCAGTAGTACCGGCCCTGCAACTAATGAAAAACTGTTTTTT. Protein product: CASSTGPATNEKLFF.